Following are 27 T cell receptor beta chains from one sample sequenced in a study of T cells in Graves' hyperthyroidism and ophthalmopathy. TCR beta CDR3 regions were amplified from RNA transcripts. RT-PCR in the first round (using the HTBI primer set) targeted the TCR CDR3. TCRdb re-called the multiplex PCR reads with MiXCR, one entry per CDR3 protein. The sample has hundreds of thousands of distinct CDR3 sequences, around 39% seen once. The sequencing sample was made of blood. These receptors were taken from a man younger than 30 with Graves' hyperthyroidism.

The table lists this clonotype with many counts. This chain uses TRBV7-6 with TRBJ1-2; D may be TRBD1 (5 bases). Germline V CDR1 and CDR2: SGHVS, FNYEAQ. Deletions cut 4 bases from V and 8 bases from J, with 20 bases between. This CDR3 comprises 15 residues. The CDR3 here is CASSSWSGPGGGYTF. CDR3 sequence (DNA): TGTGCCAGCAGCTCTTGGTCAGGGCCGGGGGGGGGCTACACCTTC.

The V gene is TRBV28, the J gene TRBJ1-6; D call uncertain. The CDR3 loop spans 15 amino acids. V lost 3 bases and J lost 2, with 8 bases in between. Germline V CDR1 and CDR2: MDHEN, SYDVKM. DNA for the CDR3: TGTGCCAGCAGTTTGGGTTATGCCTATAATTCACCCCTCCACTTT. Protein: CASSLGYAYNSPLHF.

This clonotype was found many times. This rearrangement joins TRBV7-9 to TRBJ2-7; 7 nucleotides align to TRBD1. Per the germline V gene, CDR1 is SEHNR and CDR2 is FQNEAQ (reference sequence). The CDR3 sequence is 15 residues long. V was clipped by 1 base and J by 6 bases; unmatched bases: 9. CDR3: CASSLDRTGTVEQYF. The CDR3 DNA sequence: TGTGCCAGCAGCTTAGATAGGACAGGTACGGTCGAGCAGTACTTC.

In this sample, this clonotype turned up many times. The V and J genes are TRBV10-3 and TRBJ1-1; no definite D call. This CDR3 contains 13 residues. V dropped 7 bases and J dropped 1 base, with 10 bases sitting between them. Germline V gives CDR1 ENHRY, CDR2 SYGVKD. The CDR3 is CAIMIEGNTEAFF. The CDR3 bases are TGTGCCATCATGATTGAGGGGAACACTGAAGCTTTCTTT.

This rearrangement joins TRBV7-2 to TRBJ2-7; TRBD1 matches at 9 bases. The CDR3 covers 14 residues. Germline V gives CDR1 SGHTA, CDR2 FQGNSA. Trimming at V came to 4 bases and at J to 6 bases, leaving 7 bases not matched to a gene. The DNA of the CDR3 is TGTGCCAGCAGCTCACGATCGACAGGGGGCGAGCAGTACTTC. This sequence encodes CASSSRSTGGEQYF. Supplemented by reference TRBV7-2 and TRBJ2-7, the full variable domain reads GAGVSQSPSNKVTEKGKDVELRCDPISGHTALYWYRQSLGQGLEFLIYFQGNSAPDKSGLPSDRFSAERTGGSVSTLTIQRTQQEDSAVYLCASSSRSTGGEQYFGPGTRLTVT.

At least ten counts were recorded for this clonotype. CDR3 nucleotides: TGTGCCAGTAGCACAGGGGAGAACACTGAAGCTTTCTTT. It specifies CASSTGENTEAFF. The chain uses TRBV19 and TRBJ1-1; 7 bases fit TRBD1. Germline V lookup: CDR1 LNHDA, CDR2 SQIVND (reference sequence). The CDR3 spans 13 residues. Germline trimming cut 6 bases from V and 1 base from J; bases unmatched to any gene: 2. Drawing the rest from reference TRBV19 and TRBJ1-1, the complete variable domain is DGGITQSPKYLFRKEGQNVTLSCEQNLNHDAMYWYRQDPGQGLRLIYYSQIVNDFQKGDIAEGYSVSREKKESFPLTVTSAQKNPTAFYLCASSTGENTEAFFGQGTRLTVV.

This clonotype was seen many times. The V gene is TRBV2, the J gene TRBJ1-2; D is uncertain. The length of the CDR3 is 12 residues. Per the germline V gene, CDR1 is SNHLY and CDR2 is FYNNEI. V gave up 5 bases and J gave up 12 bases, with 16 bases separating them. The CDR3, as DNA: TGTGCCAGCAGTCCCTCGCAGAGGGAAGACACCTTC. Translated: CASSPSQREDTF.

This clonotype has just one count. The chain employs TRBV9 and TRBJ1-1; 7 bases are shared with TRBD1. CDR3 size: 13 residues. Unmatched junction bases numbered 6, after V lost 5 bases and J lost 5 bases. The germline V gene has CDR1 SGDLS and CDR2 YYNGEE. The CDR3 DNA follows: TGTGCCAGCAGACCGACAGGGAAGACTGAAGCTTTCTTT. Amino acid sequence: CASRPTGKTEAFF.

V and J are TRBV20-1 and TRBJ2-5; TRBD2 matches at 14 bases. Germline V CDR1 and CDR2: DFQATT, SNEGSKA (reference sequence). With V trimmed by 2 bases and J by 5 bases, 10 bases remained unmatched. This CDR3 region has 17 residues. Here the CDR3 DNA reads TGCAGTGCTAGATCCGGGACTAGCGGGAGCTTAAGCGAGACCCAGTACTTC. Translated, it gives CSARSGTSGSLSETQYF.

There are a few counts of this clonotype. The rearrangement links TRBV9 to TRBJ2-5; 7 bases line up with TRBD1. V gave up 4 bases and J gave up 1 base; unmatched junction bases: 7. The CDR3 contains 15 residues. Per the germline V gene, CDR1 is SGDLS and CDR2 is YYNGEE. The CDR3 DNA is TGTGCCAGCAGCCGCAGGGACAGCCTCCAAGAGACCCAGTACTTC. This encodes CASSRRDSLQETQYF.

This clonotype was detected ten times or more. The V and J genes are TRBV9 and TRBJ1-1; D is ambiguous. Germline values: CDR1 SGDLS, CDR2 YYNGEE. The CDR3 runs 13 residues. V was shortened by 6 bases and J by 4 bases, with 13 bases between the two germline ends. The CDR3 DNA sequence: TGTGCCAGCATCCTGATGGTTGGCACTGAAGCTTTCTTT. Translation: CASILMVGTEAFF.

Concerning this clonotype: This may come from a read error, since a much larger clone is one base off. The J gene is TRBJ1-1, the V gene TRBV19; a weak D match, TRBD1 (6 bases). CDR1 and CDR2 from the germline V gene are LNHDA and SQIVND (reference sequence). The CDR3 totals 14 residues. The CDR3 DNA is TGTGCCAGTAGTGAACGGGGGGCGAACGCTGAAGCTTTCTTT. Translating it yields CASSERGANAEAFF.

Concerning this clonotype itself: This clone may be a read error of a much larger clone one base away. The chain carries TRBV9 and TRBJ1-2; 7 bases line up with TRBD1. The CDR3 covers 13 residues. CDR1 and CDR2 (germline): SGDLS, YYNGEE. CDR3 amino acids: CTSSPRTGHGYTF. CDR3 nucleotides: TGTACCAGCAGCCCCCGGACAGGCCATGGCTACACCTTC.

Concerning this clonotype: This may be a read error, as it is one base from a much larger clone. This sequence joins TRBV25-1 and TRBJ2-7; D tentatively reads TRBD1 or TRBD2 (5 bases each). Germline assignment: CDR1 MGHDK and CDR2 SYGVNS. This CDR3 has 16 residues. The CDR3: CASSEVDRGNPYDQYF. The CDR3 DNA follows: TGTGCCAGCAGTGAAGTCGACAGAGGGAACCCCTACGACCAGTACTTC.

This clonotype was seen only a few times. The CDR3 loop is CASSDSGDGANVLTF. As DNA, the CDR3 is TGTGCCAGCAGCGACTCAGGGGACGGGGCCAACGTCCTGACTTTC. J is TRBJ2-6 and V is TRBV9, with D possibly being TRBD1 (6 bases). The germline gives CDR1 SGDLS, CDR2 YYNGEE. The V and J ends lost 3 bases and 4 bases respectively, with 11 bases between them. CDR3 size: 15 residues.

This clonotype was counted ten times or more. The chain links TRBV7-9 to TRBJ2-6, with a tentative D call TRBD2 (5 bases). This CDR3 has 15 amino acids. The germline gives CDR1 SEHNR, CDR2 FQNEAQ (reference sequence). V shed 3 bases and J shed 4 bases, with 10 bases lying between them. CDR3: CASSFEERGANVLTF. CDR3 in DNA: TGTGCCAGCAGCTTCGAGGAGCGGGGGGCCAACGTCCTGACTTTC.

This clonotype was recorded a few times. V is TRBV20-1 and J is TRBJ2-2; D gene unclear. Trimming cost V 5 bases and J 7 bases, with 14 bases left between them. The CDR3 loop spans 13 amino acids. Germline loops: CDR1 DFQATT, CDR2 SNEGSKA (reference sequence). CDR3 residues: CSARARWVGELFF. In DNA, the CDR3 is TGCAGTGCTCGGGCTAGATGGGTCGGGGAGCTGTTTTTT.

This clonotype was detected ten times or more. This chain connects TRBV12-3 or TRBV12-4 to TRBJ2-7; D gene uncertain. This CDR3 region has 12 residues. V shed 6 bases and J shed 7 bases, with 13 bases lying between them. CDR3 in DNA: TGTGCCAGCAGCACCGGGCCGGCGGAGCAGTACTTC. Protein: CASSTGPAEQYF.

Written as DNA, the CDR3 is TGTGCCAGCAGCTTAGAAAACAGGGGCGAGCAGTACTTC. As protein: CASSLENRGEQYF. This rearrangement joins TRBV7-9 to TRBJ2-7; 7 bases are shared with TRBD1. The CDR3 extends over 13 amino acids. Germline CDR1 SEHNR, CDR2 FQNEAQ (reference sequence). V was pared by 1 base and J by 6 bases, with 3 bases of the junction left unmatched.

This clonotype was observed at least ten times. The chain combines TRBV24-1 with TRBJ2-5; D not certain. The germline V and J ends were trimmed by 7 bases and 5 bases, with 10 bases remaining between them. Germline lookup yields CDR1 KGHDR and CDR2 SFDVKD. The CDR3 length is 12 residues. CDR3 residues: CATSPSGETQYF. The CDR3 coding sequence is TGTGCCACCAGCCCTTCTGGGGAGACCCAGTACTTC.

This clonotype was counted a few times. A much larger clone is a single base away; this may be a read error. The CDR3 spells CSVEEDLGYTF. The CDR3 region has the DNA TGCAGCGTTGAAGAGGACCTTGGCTACACCTTC. The chain joins TRBV29-1 to TRBJ1-2; no definite D call. V shed 0 bases and J shed 7 bases, with 6 bases lying between them. The germline CDR1 and CDR2 sequences are SQVTM and ANQGSEA. CDR3 length: 11 amino acids.

At least ten counts were recorded for this clonotype. The genes are TRBV20-1 and TRBJ2-7, with 10 bases that match TRBD1. Losses at the gene ends were 6 bases for V and 7 bases for J; bases not matched to a gene: 6. This CDR3 is built from 12 residues. Per the germline V gene, CDR1 is DFQATT and CDR2 is SNEGSKA (reference sequence). CDR3 bases: TGCAGTGCGCGGACAGGGGGAAGGGAGCAGTACTTC. Translating it yields CSARTGGREQYF.

The chain has TRBV29-1 and TRBJ2-5; D is possibly TRBD1 (6 bases). The germline V gene has CDR1 SQVTM and CDR2 ANQGSEA. CDR3 length equals 17 residues. V was clipped by 0 bases and J by 1 base, with 18 bases between them. The CDR3 reads CSVEDRGGYRAQETQYF. The CDR3 bases are TGCAGCGTTGAAGATCGCGGCGGGTACAGGGCCCAAGAGACCCAGTACTTC.

In the case of this clonotype: A read error may produce the germline difference seen at one junction end. The V call is TRBV7-9, the J call TRBJ2-6; TRBD2 is a possible D gene (6 bases). The germline CDR1 and CDR2 sequences are SEHNR and FQNEAQ (reference sequence). The CDR3 sequence is 14 residues long. CDR3 nucleotide sequence: TGTGCCAGCAGAAGCCTAGGCGGGGCCTACGTCCTGACTTTC. Protein: CASRSLGGAYVLTF.

CDR3 in amino acids: CASSAGHSDTGELFF. In DNA form, the CDR3 reads TGTGCCAGCAGTGCAGGCCATTCTGACACCGGGGAGCTGTTTTTT. The gene calls are TRBV2 and TRBJ2-2; no reliable D call. Germline loops: CDR1 SNHLY, CDR2 FYNNEI. V lost 4 bases and J 3 bases, leaving 12 bases between the germline ends. The CDR3 runs 15 residues.

At least ten counts were recorded for this clonotype. The genes are TRBV7-2 and TRBJ2-7; D is undetermined. The germline gives CDR1 SGHTA, CDR2 FQGNSA. This CDR3 has 13 residues. V gave up 1 base and J gave up 6 bases, with 10 bases separating them. The chain's CDR3 is CASSLGAPLEQYF. The CDR3 region has the DNA TGTGCCAGCAGCTTAGGAGCGCCTCTCGAGCAGTACTTC.

This clonotype has only a few counts. The chain joins TRBV5-1 to TRBJ2-5; D may be TRBD2 (5 bases). With 6 bases removed from V and 4 bases from J, the gap between germline ends came to 16 bases. CDR1 is SGHRS and CDR2 is YFSETQ in the germline V gene. This CDR3 has 14 amino acids. The CDR3 DNA reads as TGCGCCAGCACTCCCGGGGTGAGGCGAGAGACCCAGTACTTC. This encodes CASTPGVRRETQYF.